This T cell receptor (beta chain) was recorded in a study of shared clonotypes between healthy human individuals. Worth noting for this clone: The antigen remains unidentified.

Repertoires were generated with immunoSEQ multiplex PCR, while TCRdb's copy carries only in-frame clones and drops some. The profile shows roughly 2.2 million clones, around 93% of them singletons. Study-wide results and caveats: The sole specimen, blood, was sampled, and tissue repertoires likely differ.

This receptor was obtained from a man between 18 and 29 years old in good health. Some clones in this sample may be carry-over from other donors' samples. The specimen was naive CD4+ T cells from PBMCs. The subset denotes: CD45RA+ positively selected.

The CDR3 sequence: CASSLGSGRLIYNEQFF. In DNA form, the CDR3 reads TGTGCCAGCAGCTTAGGGAGCGGCAGACTAATTTACAATGAGCAGTTCTTC. This chain links TRBV7-9 with TRBJ2-1; D is perhaps TRBD2 (5 bases). Germline V lookup: CDR1 SEHNR, CDR2 FQNEAQ (reference sequence). The CDR3 length is 17 residues. The V and J ends lost 1 base and 4 bases respectively, with 17 bases between them.